Listed below are T cell receptor beta chains from one sample, sequenced in a study of T cells after yellow fever vaccination. TCRdb reprocessed the 5' RACE reads via MiXCR and lists one record per CDR3 protein. The data show roughly 500,000 distinct CDR3 sequences, around 21% seen once. The sample consisted of PBMCs, taken 15 days after the yellow fever booster vaccination. Every receptor here comes from a young man who received the YFV17D yellow fever vaccine. CDR3s include the opening cysteine and the closing phenylalanine or tryptophan. The D gene is left open where the match is weak. For some rows the clone size is stated as once, few or many, or as a class when expanded; others skip it.

v_call: TRBV4-1
d_call: .
clone_size: few
j_call: TRBJ2-5
cdr3_nt: TGCGCCAGCAGCCGAGGACAGATCGATTTCGTAGAGACCCAGTACTTC
cdr3_aa: CASSRGQIDFVETQYF

v_call: TRBV4-1
d_call: .
clone_size: few
j_call: TRBJ1-3
cdr3_nt: TGCGCCAGCAGCCAAGATCCCGGCCGACGGGACACCATATATTTT
cdr3_aa: CASSQDPGRRDTIYF

v_call: TRBV18
d_call: TRBD1
clone_size: .
j_call: TRBJ2-7
cdr3_nt: TGTGCCAGCTCATACCGACAGGGGTACTACGAGCAGTACTTC
cdr3_aa: CASSYRQGYYEQYF

v_call: TRBV19
d_call: .
clone_size: .
j_call: TRBJ2-3
cdr3_nt: TGTGCCAGTAGTATACCGGACTTCACAGATACGCAGTATTTT
cdr3_aa: CASSIPDFTDTQYF

v_call: TRBV20-1
d_call: .
clone_size: .
j_call: TRBJ2-1
cdr3_nt: TGCAGTGCTAGCAGGGGAAGTGGCTATGAGCAGTTCTTC
cdr3_aa: CSASRGSGYEQFF

v_call: TRBV5-6
d_call: TRBD2
clone_size: few
j_call: TRBJ2-1
cdr3_nt: TGTGCCAGCAGCTTGATTAGCGGGACGTACAATGAGCAGTTCTTC
cdr3_aa: CASSLISGTYNEQFF

v_call: TRBV20-1
d_call: TRBD2
clone_size: few
j_call: TRBJ2-3
cdr3_nt: TGCAGTGCTAGAGGAGTAGCGGGAAGGACAGATACGCAGTATTTT
cdr3_aa: CSARGVAGRTDTQYF

v_call: TRBV20-1
d_call: TRBD2
clone_size: .
j_call: TRBJ2-3
cdr3_nt: TGCAGTGCTAGGGGACTAGCATCTAGAACGCAGTATTTT
cdr3_aa: CSARGLASRTQYF

v_call: TRBV3-1
d_call: .
clone_size: .
j_call: TRBJ2-2
cdr3_nt: TGTGCCAGCAGCCAAGGTCCGGGGTACACCGGGGAGCTGTTTTTT
cdr3_aa: CASSQGPGYTGELFF

v_call: TRBV4-3
d_call: TRBD2
clone_size: .
j_call: TRBJ2-7
cdr3_nt: TGCGCCAGCAGCCAAGGACTAGCGGGAGACGGGTACGAGCAGTACTTC
cdr3_aa: CASSQGLAGDGYEQYF

v_call: TRBV5-5
d_call: .
clone_size: few
j_call: TRBJ2-5
cdr3_nt: TGTGCCAGCAGCTTACCCGACGGTTTGGAGACCCAGTACTTC
cdr3_aa: CASSLPDGLETQYF

v_call: TRBV15
d_call: TRBD2
clone_size: few
j_call: TRBJ2-5
cdr3_nt: TGTGCCACCAGCAGAGATCGGGGACTAGCGGGTGTCGAAGAGACCCAGTACTTC
cdr3_aa: CATSRDRGLAGVEETQYF

v_call: TRBV29-1
d_call: .
clone_size: few
j_call: TRBJ2-7
cdr3_nt: TGCAGCGTTGGTCCGGAGGATGCCAACGACGAGCAGTACTTC
cdr3_aa: CSVGPEDANDEQYF

v_call: TRBV7-9
d_call: .
clone_size: few
j_call: TRBJ2-3
cdr3_nt: TGTGCCAGCAGCTTAATACCCGGGCCAGATACGCAGTATTTT
cdr3_aa: CASSLIPGPDTQYF

v_call: TRBV20-1
d_call: .
clone_size: few
j_call: TRBJ1-4
cdr3_nt: TGCAGTGCTAGGGGCTTCCGGGACATAAATGAAAAACTGTTTTTT
cdr3_aa: CSARGFRDINEKLFF

v_call: TRBV5-6
d_call: TRBD2
clone_size: few
j_call: TRBJ2-3
cdr3_nt: TGTGCCAGCAGCTTGGTGGAGGGACTAGCGGGAGGCCCAGATACGCAGTATTTT
cdr3_aa: CASSLVEGLAGGPDTQYF

v_call: TRBV10-3
d_call: .
clone_size: .
j_call: TRBJ2-7
cdr3_nt: TGTGCCATCAGTGAGTCGGTCATCGGACCGGCGGGGGAGCAGTACTTC
cdr3_aa: CAISESVIGPAGEQYF